This passage covers 23 T cell receptor beta chains from one sample sequenced in a study of neoadjuvant anti-PD-1 for oral cavity cancer. Assay: immunoSEQ multiplex PCR; the TCRdb copy retains only in-frame clones and omits some. The sample carries approximately 7,600 clones, nearly 55% recorded once. Source: tumor tissue, taken before nivolumab (anti-PD-1) treatment. The receptors stem from a person aged 40 to 85 with oral cavity squamous cell carcinoma.

This clone was picked up a small number of times. The V call is TRBV5-1, the J call TRBJ2-2; D gene uncertain. Germline V CDR1 and CDR2: SGHRS, YFSETQ. The CDR3 runs 16 residues. The V end was cut by 2 bases, the J end by 0 bases, with 11 bases between. This CDR3 reads CASSFEAIANTGELFF. The CDR3, as DNA: TGCGCCAGCAGCTTCGAAGCGATCGCGAACACCGGGGAGCTGTTTTTT.

V usage is TRBV9 and J usage is TRBJ2-3; D is perhaps TRBD1 or TRBD2 (5 bases each). V was clipped by 0 bases and J by 3 bases, with 14 bases between them. Germline V CDR1 and CDR2: SGDLS, YYNGEE. The CDR3 loop spans 16 amino acids. The CDR3 is CASSVAAGWGTDTQYF. The CDR3 nucleotides are TGTGCCAGCAGCGTAGCTGCGGGCTGGGGGACAGATACGCAGTATTTT.

This clone was counted a few times. The chain links TRBV7-9 to TRBJ1-2, with D tentatively TRBD1 (5 bases). CDR3 length: 15 residues. V was cut by 5 bases and J by 4 bases, with 17 bases left in between. Germline V gene sequence: CDR1 SEHNR, CDR2 FQNEAQ (reference sequence). The CDR3 spells CASSPGGSLGYGYTF. CDR3 nucleotide sequence: TGTGCCAGCAGCCCTGGGGGGTCTTTGGGCTATGGCTACACCTTC.

This clone was recorded a few times. J is TRBJ2-7 and V is TRBV2; 9 bases map to TRBD1. The germline CDR1 and CDR2 sequences are SNHLY and FYNNEI. The CDR3 has 15 amino acids. The junction had 2 bases not matched to a gene; V was cut back by 1 base and J by 1 base. The CDR3 spells CASSEEQGASYEQYF. CDR3 DNA: TGTGCCAGCAGTGAAGAACAGGGGGCTTCCTACGAGCAGTACTTC.

In regard to this clone: Other DNA variants within this sample encode the same CDR3. The V gene is TRBV2, the J gene TRBJ2-7, with 9 bases lining up with TRBD2. CDR3 length: 16 residues. J was trimmed by 0 bases and V by 6 bases; bases with no gene match: 9. The germline gives CDR1 SNHLY, CDR2 FYNNEI. The CDR3 sequence is CASRGGFSGSSYEQYF. CDR3 sequence (DNA): TGTGCCAGCAGGGGTGGGTTTAGCGGGAGCTCCTACGAGCAGTACTTC.

The chain joins TRBV14 to TRBJ2-7; 10 bases are a match to TRBD2. V lost 4 bases to trimming and J lost 2 bases; unmatched junction nucleotides: 2. From germline, CDR1 is SGHDN and CDR2 FVKESK. The CDR3 is 14 residues long. CDR3 coding DNA: TGTGCCAGCAGCCTTAGCGGGGGGACCTACGAGCAGTACTTC. This codes for CASSLSGGTYEQYF.

This clone was observed a handful of times. The J gene is TRBJ2-5, the V gene TRBV19; 11 bases map to TRBD2. The germline V gene has CDR1 LNHDA and CDR2 SQIVND (reference sequence). Trimming removed 3 bases from V and 0 bases from J; junction bases left unmatched: 6. CDR3 length equals 17 residues. CDR3 bases: TGTGCCAGTAGTATGAGACCGGGACTAGCGGACCAAGAGACCCAGTACTTC. The encoded protein is CASSMRPGLADQETQYF.

V usage is TRBV5-1 and J usage is TRBJ1-2; a weak D match, TRBD1 (5 bases). Trimming took off 3 bases at V and 5 bases at J, with 14 bases between the two ends. This CDR3 spans 14 amino acids. CDR1 and CDR2 from the germline V gene are SGHRS and YFSETQ. CDR3 region: CASSSTEVGYGYTF. In DNA, the CDR3 is TGCGCCAGCAGCTCGACAGAAGTCGGTTATGGCTACACCTTC.

This clone was recorded a few times. V and J are TRBV6-1 and TRBJ2-4; 9 bases map to TRBD1. Germline V gene data show CDR1 as MNHNS and CDR2 as SASEGT. There are 18 residues in the CDR3. J gave up 0 bases and V 2 bases, and 8 bases lay outside the gene matches. Here the CDR3 reads CASSERDRVLLAKNIQYF. The CDR3 DNA sequence: TGTGCCAGCAGTGAACGGGACAGGGTACTACTAGCCAAAAACATTCAGTACTTC.

This clone turned up a few times. The chain joins TRBV30 to TRBJ1-1; 7 bases line up with TRBD1. Unmatched junction bases numbered 1, after V lost 3 bases and J lost 0 bases. Germline CDR1 is GTSNPN and CDR2 is SVGIG (reference sequence). This CDR3 has 13 amino acids. Written as DNA, the CDR3 is TGTGCCTGGAGGGACAGGTTGAACACTGAAGCTTTCTTT. Its translation: CAWRDRLNTEAFF. Combining the CDR3 with reference TRBV30 and TRBJ1-1 gives the whole variable domain SQTIHQWPATLVQPVGSPLSLECTVEGTSNPNLYWYRQAAGRGLQLLFYSVGIGQISSEVPQNLSASRPQDRQFILSSKKLLLSDSGFYLCAWRDRLNTEAFFGQGTRLTVV.

This clone is labeled medium-sized. The chain couples TRBV7-9 to TRBJ2-7, with D perhaps matching TRBD1 (6 bases). V was cut by 5 bases and J by 0 bases, with 8 bases left in between. Germline V gene data show CDR1 as SEHNR and CDR2 as FQNEAQ (reference sequence). This CDR3 is built from 13 residues. CDR3 DNA: TGTGCCAGCAGCAGGGACAACTCCTACGAGCAGTACTTC. This gives the protein CASSRDNSYEQYF.

This clone has just a few counts. The genes are TRBV5-1 and TRBJ2-2; TRBD2 matches 7 bases. The V gene's germline CDR1 is SGHRS and CDR2 YFSETQ. The CDR3 loop spans 15 amino acids. Losses at the gene ends were 8 bases for V and 3 bases for J; bases not matched to a gene: 10. CDR3 sequence reads: CASQRLGGDTGELFF. For the CDR3, the DNA is TGCGCCAGTCAACGGCTGGGAGGGGACACCGGGGAGCTGTTTTTT. Complete variable domain (other parts from reference TRBV5-1 and TRBJ2-2): KAGVTQTPRYLIKTRGQQVTLSCSPISGHRSVSWYQQTPGQGLQFLFEYFSETQRNKGNFPGRFSGRQFSNSRSEMNVSTLELGDSALYLCASQRLGGDTGELFFGEGSRLTVL.

This clone was seen more than once but under ten times. The V gene is TRBV5-1, the J gene TRBJ1-1; 12 nucleotides agree with TRBD1. CDR3 length: 16 amino acids. Germline-derived CDR1 and CDR2 are SGHRS and YFSETQ. V lost 4 bases, J lost 6 bases, and 10 bases stayed unmatched. This CDR3 is CASSGEGQGARAEAFF. CDR3 DNA: TGCGCCAGCAGCGGGGAGGGACAGGGGGCGCGGGCTGAAGCTTTCTTT.

This clone is termed medium-sized. The chain couples TRBV5-8 to TRBJ1-1, with no clear D. V was shortened by 4 bases and J by 7 bases, with 11 bases between the two germline ends. Germline CDR1 reads SGHTS; CDR2 reads YDEGEE. There are 12 residues in the CDR3. CDR3 sequence reads: CASSPLAFEAFF. Here the CDR3 DNA reads TGTGCCAGCAGCCCTTTAGCGTTTGAAGCTTTCTTT.

V usage is TRBV25-1 and J usage is TRBJ2-3, with TRBD1 identical over 9 bases. Germline loops: CDR1 MGHDK, CDR2 SYGVNS. There are 15 residues in the CDR3. With V trimmed by 5 bases and J by 5 bases, 8 bases remained unmatched. In DNA form, the CDR3 reads TGTGCCAGCAGTCAAACCGGGACAGGGATAGATACGCAGTATTTT. Translating gives CASSQTGTGIDTQYF.

The table lists this clone with a few counts. This specimen includes other DNA sequences encoding the same CDR3. The genes are TRBV7-9 and TRBJ2-7; 7 bases line up with TRBD2. The V segment lost 1 base and the J segment 7 bases; nucleotides outside the gene matches: 4. Looked up from germline, CDR1 is SEHNR and CDR2 is FQNEAQ (reference sequence). The CDR3 extends over 13 amino acids. CDR3 bases: TGTGCCAGCAGCTTAGGACTAGCTGGAGAGCAGTACTTC. Translation: CASSLGLAGEQYF.

This clone was recorded only once. The V call is TRBV5-1, the J call TRBJ2-1; 11 positions match TRBD2. Losses at the gene ends were 4 bases for V and 4 bases for J; bases not matched to a gene: 4. The CDR3 runs to 15 residues. Per the germline V gene, CDR1 is SGHRS and CDR2 is YFSETQ. CDR3 in DNA: TGCGCCAGCAGCGGACTAGCGGGTTCTTACAATGAGCAGTTCTTC. Amino acid sequence: CASSGLAGSYNEQFF.

The chain joins TRBV2 to TRBJ1-5, with 12 bases that match TRBD1. The CDR3 loop spans 17 amino acids. Looked up from germline, CDR1 is SNHLY and CDR2 is FYNNEI. V shed 2 bases and J 4 bases; nucleotides not matched to a gene: 6. For the CDR3, the DNA is TGTGCCAGCAGTGAAAGGGGGACAGGGGGCGGGAATCAGCCCCAGCATTTT. Amino acid sequence: CASSERGTGGGNQPQHF.

The CDR3 DNA reads TGTGCCAGCAGCTCCCGGGACAGCACAGATACGCAGTATTTT. Encoded protein: CASSSRDSTDTQYF. This rearrangement joins TRBV7-6 to TRBJ2-3, with D perhaps TRBD1 or TRBD2 (5 bases each). Looked up from germline, CDR1 is SGHVS and CDR2 is FNYEAQ. V lost 4 bases and J lost 0, with 8 bases in between. CDR3 size: 14 residues.

The genes are TRBV29-1 and TRBJ2-7, with 10 bases fitting TRBD1. The germline V gene encodes CDR1 SQVTM and CDR2 ANQGSEA. J was trimmed by 6 bases and V by 4 bases; bases with no gene match: 9. This CDR3 has 14 amino acids. Here the CDR3 reads CSVGRTTGGLEQYF. CDR3 DNA: TGCAGCGTTGGACGAACGACAGGGGGCCTCGAGCAGTACTTC.

The chain employs TRBV27 and TRBJ2-7; 9 nucleotides align to TRBD2. This CDR3 contains 16 residues. J gave up 2 bases and V 3 bases, and 8 bases lay outside the gene matches. Germline V lookup: CDR1 MNHEY, CDR2 SMNVEV (reference sequence). The CDR3 region is CASSFSPLAGPYEQYF. The DNA for the CDR3 is TGTGCCAGCAGTTTCTCCCCTCTAGCGGGGCCCTACGAGCAGTACTTC.

This clone was found a few times. The V and J genes are TRBV7-9 and TRBJ2-5; possibly TRBD1 for D (7 bases). CDR3 length equals 16 residues. Trimming took 5 bases from V and 2 from J, leaving 18 bases between them. CDR1 and CDR2 from the germline V gene are SEHNR and FQNEAQ (reference sequence). CDR3 nucleotides: TGTGCCAGCAGCCCCCTGGGGGGCAGGGGGCAAGAGACCCAGTACTTC. Protein sequence: CASSPLGGRGQETQYF. The full variable domain, its missing parts supplied by reference TRBV7-9 and TRBJ2-5, is DTGVSQNPRHKITKRGQNVTFRCDPISEHNRLYWYRQTLGQGPEFLTYFQNEAQLEKSRLLSDRFSAERPKGSFSTLEIQRTEQGDSAMYLCASSPLGGRGQETQYFGPGTRLLVL.

As regards this clone: The junction and the germline gene differ at one end; a read error may be behind it. V is TRBV18 and J is TRBJ1-4; D unresolved. The germline V gene encodes CDR1 KGHSH and CDR2 LQKENI. This CDR3 has 16 residues. CDR3 residues: CASSPGVPDLNGKLFF. For the CDR3, the DNA is TGTGCCAGCTCACCAGGGGTGCCCGACCTGAATGGAAAACTGTTTTTT.